A selection of T cell receptor beta chains follows, all from one sample in a study of spatial heterogeneity in lung cancer. TCRdb itself ran the 5' RACE reads through MiXCR, one entry per CDR3 protein. The table includes a few thousand distinct CDR3 sequences, around 32% detected once. The sample in question was lung tumor tissue, obtained at surgery. These receptors were collected from a male donor with early-stage non-small cell lung cancer. Each CDR3 is given with its conserved first and last residue. D genes are given only for firm matches. Clone size is stated in some rows and not others, as once, few, many or a class when expanded.

j_call: TRBJ2-3
clone_size: -
v_call: TRBV5-1
d_call: -
cdr3_nt: TGCGCCAGCAGCTTGACAGGGAGGGGCGGCACAGATACGCAGTATTTT
cdr3_aa: CASSLTGRGGTDTQYF

j_call: TRBJ2-7
clone_size: -
v_call: TRBV5-1
d_call: -
cdr3_nt: TGCGCCAGCAGCTTGGAGCCCACCCATTACTACGAGCAGTACTTC
cdr3_aa: CASSLEPTHYYEQYF

j_call: TRBJ2-6
clone_size: large
v_call: TRBV7-2
d_call: -
cdr3_nt: TGTGCCAGCAGCCCTCATTCAGCAGGGGCCAACGTCCTGACTTTC
cdr3_aa: CASSPHSAGANVLTF

j_call: TRBJ2-7
clone_size: -
v_call: TRBV6-2/TRBV6-3
d_call: TRBD2
cdr3_nt: TGTGCCAGCAGTTCTCCTTTTAGCGGGACCTCCTACGAGCAGTACTTC
cdr3_aa: CASSSPFSGTSYEQYF

j_call: TRBJ2-2
clone_size: -
v_call: TRBV28
d_call: TRBD2
cdr3_nt: TGTGCCAGCAGTTTACTAGCGGGAGCCAACACCGGGGAGCTGTTTTTT
cdr3_aa: CASSLLAGANTGELFF

j_call: TRBJ2-5
clone_size: -
v_call: TRBV6-2/TRBV6-3
d_call: -
cdr3_nt: TGTGCCAGCACCCAGGGAAAGACCCAGTACTTC
cdr3_aa: CASTQGKTQYF

j_call: TRBJ2-3
clone_size: -
v_call: TRBV4-1
d_call: -
cdr3_nt: TGCGCCAGCAGCCAAGGGCGCGGGACAGATACGCAGTATTTT
cdr3_aa: CASSQGRGTDTQYF

j_call: TRBJ2-4
clone_size: -
v_call: TRBV5-1
d_call: -
cdr3_nt: TGCGCCAGCAGTTTGAGGGAAAGTGCGGGCATTCAGTACTTC
cdr3_aa: CASSLRESAGIQYF

j_call: TRBJ2-1
clone_size: many
v_call: TRBV7-7
d_call: TRBD2
cdr3_nt: TGTGCCGTTGGGGGAGGGGACGATGAGCAGTTCTTC
cdr3_aa: CAVGGGDDEQFF

j_call: TRBJ2-1
clone_size: few
v_call: TRBV28
d_call: -
cdr3_nt: TGTGCCAGCAGTTACCCCGCAAACAATGAGCAGTTCTTC
cdr3_aa: CASSYPANNEQFF

j_call: TRBJ2-2
clone_size: medium-sized
v_call: TRBV29-1
d_call: -
cdr3_nt: TGCAGCGTTACAGGGATCACCGGGGAGCTGTTTTTT
cdr3_aa: CSVTGITGELFF

j_call: TRBJ2-5
clone_size: -
v_call: TRBV3-1
d_call: TRBD2
cdr3_nt: TGTGCCAGCAGCCTGTCTTCTAGCGGAATCCAAGAGACCCAGTACTTC
cdr3_aa: CASSLSSSGIQETQYF

j_call: TRBJ2-7
clone_size: hyperexpanded
v_call: TRBV2
d_call: -
cdr3_nt: TGTGCCAGCAGTCGGCAGGACCCAAGCTCCTACGAGCAGTACTTC
cdr3_aa: CASSRQDPSSYEQYF

j_call: TRBJ2-7
clone_size: -
v_call: TRBV20-1
d_call: -
cdr3_nt: TGCAGTGCTAGAGGGAATCTCCCGGAGGGAAACTACGAGCAGTACTTC
cdr3_aa: CSARGNLPEGNYEQYF

j_call: TRBJ2-5
clone_size: -
v_call: TRBV6-2/TRBV6-3
d_call: -
cdr3_nt: TGTGCCAGCAGAACGTCCGCGGGCAGGAAGACCCAGTACTTC
cdr3_aa: CASRTSAGRKTQYF

j_call: TRBJ2-7
clone_size: -
v_call: TRBV29-1
d_call: -
cdr3_nt: TGCAGCGTTGGGTCCGGGATCTACGAGCAGTACTTC
cdr3_aa: CSVGSGIYEQYF

j_call: TRBJ2-3
clone_size: few
v_call: TRBV4-3
d_call: -
cdr3_nt: TGCGCCAGCAGCCAAGATGGGGGTCAGGGGCACACAGATACGCAGTATTTT
cdr3_aa: CASSQDGGQGHTDTQYF

j_call: TRBJ2-1
clone_size: few
v_call: TRBV19
d_call: TRBD1
cdr3_nt: TGTGCCAGTAGTACCTCGGGGGACAGGGACAATGAGCAGTTCTTC
cdr3_aa: CASSTSGDRDNEQFF

j_call: TRBJ2-1
clone_size: -
v_call: TRBV28
d_call: TRBD2
cdr3_nt: TGTGCCAGCAGTAGCGGGGGGAACTCCGCGGGGAATGAGCAGTTCTTC
cdr3_aa: CASSSGGNSAGNEQFF

j_call: TRBJ2-7
clone_size: few
v_call: TRBV28
d_call: -
cdr3_nt: TGTGCCAGCAGAGGCGGGTGGGGCCACGAGCAGTACTTC
cdr3_aa: CASRGGWGHEQYF

j_call: TRBJ2-5
clone_size: few
v_call: TRBV7-7
d_call: TRBD2
cdr3_nt: TGTGCCAGCAGCCCCCATGATACTAGCGAACAAGAGACCCAGTACTTC
cdr3_aa: CASSPHDTSEQETQYF

j_call: TRBJ1-2
clone_size: -
v_call: TRBV6-2/TRBV6-3
d_call: -
cdr3_nt: TGTGCCAGCAGTTACGCAGGGAGTCTCTATGGCTACACCTTC
cdr3_aa: CASSYAGSLYGYTF

j_call: TRBJ1-6
clone_size: medium-sized
v_call: TRBV7-9
d_call: -
cdr3_nt: TGTGCCAGCAGCCCCACTAATGATTCACCCCTCCACTTT
cdr3_aa: CASSPTNDSPLHF

j_call: TRBJ2-2
clone_size: -
v_call: TRBV5-1
d_call: -
cdr3_nt: TGCGCCAGCAGCTTGGCCCTAGGGGACACCGGGGAGCTGTTTTTT
cdr3_aa: CASSLALGDTGELFF

j_call: TRBJ2-1
clone_size: -
v_call: TRBV12-3/TRBV12-4
d_call: -
cdr3_nt: TGTGCCAGCAGTTTAGAATTCCACAATGAGCAGTTCTTC
cdr3_aa: CASSLEFHNEQFF

j_call: TRBJ2-3
clone_size: large
v_call: TRBV7-2
d_call: TRBD2
cdr3_nt: TGTGCCAGCAGCGTACTAGCGGCGGATACGCAGTATTTT
cdr3_aa: CASSVLAADTQYF

j_call: TRBJ2-2
clone_size: -
v_call: TRBV20-1
d_call: -
cdr3_nt: TGCAGTGCTAGTAGCGTTTCGAACACCGGGGAGCTGTTTTTT
cdr3_aa: CSASSVSNTGELFF

j_call: TRBJ2-5
clone_size: -
v_call: TRBV6-5
d_call: -
cdr3_nt: TGTGCCAGCAGTTACTCGGTCGGACAAGAGACCCAGTACTTC
cdr3_aa: CASSYSVGQETQYF

j_call: TRBJ2-7
clone_size: few
v_call: TRBV7-9
d_call: -
cdr3_nt: TGTGCCAGCAGTTATTCGACAGCCTTGGAGGAGCAGTACTTC
cdr3_aa: CASSYSTALEEQYF

j_call: TRBJ2-5
clone_size: -
v_call: TRBV5-1
d_call: TRBD2
cdr3_nt: TGCGCCAGCAGCTTGGAGCGGGGGTTTTTTGAGACCCAGTACTTC
cdr3_aa: CASSLERGFFETQYF

j_call: TRBJ2-1
clone_size: -
v_call: TRBV6-2/TRBV6-3
d_call: TRBD2
cdr3_nt: TGTGCCAGCAGCCTACCGGGACTAATAAAGCAGTTCTTC
cdr3_aa: CASSLPGLIKQFF

j_call: TRBJ2-2
clone_size: few
v_call: TRBV5-1
d_call: -
cdr3_nt: TGCGCCAGCAGCTTGGATAGGGGTGGTGACGCCGGGGAGCTGTTTTTT
cdr3_aa: CASSLDRGGDAGELFF

j_call: TRBJ2-3
clone_size: -
v_call: TRBV10-3
d_call: TRBD2
cdr3_nt: TGTGCCATCAGTGAGCCGACCTTTAGCGGGGCCCATACGCAGTATTTT
cdr3_aa: CAISEPTFSGAHTQYF

j_call: TRBJ2-1
clone_size: -
v_call: TRBV6-6
d_call: TRBD2
cdr3_nt: TGTGCCAGCAGTTACCCAAGACTAGCGGGAGACCGGGTAAGCTCCTACAATGAGCAGTTCTTC
cdr3_aa: CASSYPRLAGDRVSSYNEQFF

j_call: TRBJ2-7
clone_size: -
v_call: TRBV6-2/TRBV6-3
d_call: TRBD1
cdr3_nt: TGTGCCAGCAGTCGGGACAGCTATCTCGAGCAGTACTTC
cdr3_aa: CASSRDSYLEQYF

j_call: TRBJ2-1
clone_size: few
v_call: TRBV6-6
d_call: -
cdr3_nt: TGTGCCAGCACCGACCCTTTTAGTGAGCAGTTCTTC
cdr3_aa: CASTDPFSEQFF

j_call: TRBJ2-1
clone_size: -
v_call: TRBV7-9
d_call: TRBD1
cdr3_nt: TGTGCCAGCAGCTCCCGGGACAGCCAGGGGAATGAGCAGTTCTTC
cdr3_aa: CASSSRDSQGNEQFF

j_call: TRBJ2-1
clone_size: few
v_call: TRBV29-1
d_call: TRBD2
cdr3_nt: TGCAGCGTCGAAAATAGCGGGTCCTACAATGAGCAGTTCTTC
cdr3_aa: CSVENSGSYNEQFF

j_call: TRBJ2-6
clone_size: -
v_call: TRBV19
d_call: -
cdr3_nt: TGTGCCAGTAGTAAGGTGGCGGGGGCCAACGTCCTGACTTTC
cdr3_aa: CASSKVAGANVLTF

j_call: TRBJ2-2
clone_size: few
v_call: TRBV24-1
d_call: -
cdr3_nt: TGTGCCACCAGTGAGAACACCGGGGAGCTGTTTTTT
cdr3_aa: CATSENTGELFF